The next 15 T cell receptor beta chains were all read from a single sample in a study of human thymus T cells. From resections taken during corrective heart surgery, the thymus tissue was obtained. Sequencing used immunoSEQ multiplex PCR; TCRdb keeps in-frame clones, though not all of them. The sample consists of approximately 71,000 clones, 85% to 95% of them appearing once. Source material: thymus tissue. These receptors were obtained from a girl under three years old with a congenital heart defect but otherwise immunologically healthy.

The chain joins TRBV27 to TRBJ2-7; TRBD1 matches at 7 bases. The J segment lost 4 bases and the V segment lost 3 bases, leaving 6 bases of the junction unmatched. Germline V lookup: CDR1 MNHEY, CDR2 SMNVEV (reference sequence). The CDR3 runs to 14 residues. CDR3 DNA sequence: TGTGCCAGCAGTTTCTTAGACAGGGTTTACGAGCAGTACTTC. It translates to CASSFLDRVYEQYF.

The CDR3 DNA reads TGTGCCAGCAGCCCCCTCTTTGTAGCGGGGACCCAAGAGACCCAGTACTTC. Residues: CASSPLFVAGTQETQYF. The chain couples TRBV5-6 to TRBJ2-5; 8 positions agree with TRBD2. Germline lookup yields CDR1 SGHDT and CDR2 YYEEEE. The CDR3 runs to 17 residues. Germline trimming cut 4 bases from V and 1 base from J; bases unmatched to any gene: 12.

The chain carries TRBV5-8 and TRBJ1-2; TRBD1 might be the D (6 bases). Trimming shortened V by 0 bases and J by 0 bases, and 21 bases separated the two germline ends. This CDR3 is 19 amino acids long. Germline V gene lookup returns CDR1 SGHTS and CDR2 YDEGEE. CDR3 sequence: CASSLAGGPGRYPNYGYTF. In DNA form, the CDR3 reads TGTGCCAGCAGCTTGGCGGGGGGGCCAGGTCGGTACCCTAACTATGGCTACACCTTC.

The V call is TRBV6-4, the J call TRBJ1-1, with D perhaps matching TRBD1 (6 bases). V was trimmed by 0 bases and J by 11 bases, leaving 25 bases between them. The germline V gene has CDR1 MRHNA and CDR2 SNTAGT. The CDR3 is 17 amino acids. CDR3 in amino acids: CASSDSGPGGGGRTAFF. The CDR3 bases are TGTGCCAGCAGTGACTCGGGCCCGGGAGGGGGGGGCCGGACGGCTTTCTTT.

This clone showed up just once. This sequence joins TRBV30 and TRBJ2-3; TRBD1 aligns across 11 bases. The V gene end was trimmed by 3 bases and the J gene end by 3 bases; junction bases not matched to a gene: 11. CDR3 length equals 17 residues. The germline gives CDR1 GTSNPN, CDR2 SVGIG (reference sequence). The CDR3 coding sequence is TGTGCCTGGAGGCCCACCCCGGGGACAGGGGGTACAGATACGCAGTATTTT. The encoded protein is CAWRPTPGTGGTDTQYF.

The chain uses TRBV5-4 and TRBJ2-7; TRBD1 agrees at 9 bases. J gave up 2 bases and V 4 bases, and 1 base lay outside the gene matches. The CDR3 totals 13 residues. Germline V gene data show CDR1 as SGHNT and CDR2 as YYREEE (reference sequence). The CDR3 DNA sequence: TGTGCCAGCAGCCGACAGGGGGCCTACGAGCAGTACTTC. The encoded protein is CASSRQGAYEQYF.

This chain links TRBV25-1 with TRBJ2-2; unclear D gene. Germline CDR1 is MGHDK and CDR2 is SYGVNS. This CDR3 is built from 16 residues. V was pared by 3 bases and J by 6 bases, with 17 bases between. CDR3 region: CASSDSRLVIPGELFF. CDR3 sequence (DNA): TGTGCCAGCAGTGACTCTCGACTTGTGATACCCGGGGAGCTGTTTTTT.

V gene TRBV6-1 combines with J gene TRBJ2-1, with D perhaps matching TRBD2 (5 bases). V was pared by 1 base and J by 9 bases, with 13 bases between. CDR1 is MNHNS and CDR2 is SASEGT in the germline V gene. The CDR3 runs 14 residues. CDR3 loop: CASSEGDTGGEQFF. The CDR3 coding sequence is TGTGCCAGCAGTGAAGGTGACACCGGAGGTGAGCAGTTCTTC.

The J gene is TRBJ1-1, the V gene TRBV18; D is ambiguous. CDR1 KGHSH and CDR2 LQKENI come from the germline V gene. The CDR3 is 13 residues long. The V and J ends lost 1 base and 6 bases respectively, with 9 bases between them. The CDR3 spells CASSPQGTAEAFF. Here the CDR3 DNA reads TGTGCCAGCTCACCACAGGGTACCGCTGAAGCTTTCTTT.

This clone is a singleton in its sample. V usage is TRBV5-6 and J usage is TRBJ1-1; 9 positions match TRBD1. This CDR3 has 14 amino acids. Unmatched junction bases numbered 4, after V lost 5 bases and J lost 2 bases. Germline CDR1 reads SGHDT; CDR2 reads YYEEEE. For the CDR3, the DNA is TGTGCCAGCAGACGACAGGGGGAAAACACTGAAGCTTTCTTT. This gives the protein CASRRQGENTEAFF.

The CDR3 coding sequence is TGTGCCAGCAACGCGGGACCCGGGGAGCTGTTTTTT. It translates to CASNAGPGELFF. The rearrangement links TRBV2 to TRBJ2-2; the D gene is possibly TRBD2 (6 bases). Trimming cost V 7 bases and J 6 bases, with 9 bases left between them. This CDR3 has 12 amino acids. CDR1 is SNHLY, CDR2 FYNNEI, per germline.

The rearrangement joins TRBV28 to TRBJ1-2; D is ambiguous. V was clipped by 4 bases and J by 2 bases, with 20 bases between them. Germline V gene sequence: CDR1 MDHEN, CDR2 SYDVKM. CDR3 length: 17 residues. CDR3 in amino acids: CASSWSGSLYSNYGYTF. CDR3 nucleotides: TGTGCCAGCAGTTGGTCTGGGAGTCTTTATTCGAACTATGGCTACACCTTC.

This clone was counted a single time. The chain links TRBV5-3 to TRBJ2-7; 7 bases align to TRBD2. TRBV5-3 is flagged as an ORF with uncertain function. The CDR3 has 13 amino acids. Trimming took 5 bases from V and 2 from J; bases not matched to a gene: 4. The CDR3: CARRASGTYEQYF. CDR3 nucleotides: TGTGCCAGAAGGGCTAGCGGAACCTACGAGCAGTACTTC.

The J gene is TRBJ2-1, the V gene TRBV7-2; 10 bases map to TRBD1. V was pared by 6 bases and J by 5 bases, with 4 bases of the junction left unmatched. Per the germline V gene, CDR1 is SGHTA and CDR2 is FQGNSA. The CDR3 length is 14 residues. The CDR3 nucleotides are TGTGCCAGCAGTTGGGACAGGGGAGACAATGAGCAGTTCTTC. This encodes CASSWDRGDNEQFF.

The rearrangement joins TRBV27 to TRBJ2-7; the match to TRBD2 covers 8 bases. V shed 6 bases and J 1 base; nucleotides not matched to a gene: 8. The CDR3 has 15 residues. The V gene's germline CDR1 is MNHEY and CDR2 SMNVEV (reference sequence). CDR3 bases: TGTGCCAGCAGACCTCCGGGACTAGTTTCCTACGAGCAGTACTTC. Protein: CASRPPGLVSYEQYF.